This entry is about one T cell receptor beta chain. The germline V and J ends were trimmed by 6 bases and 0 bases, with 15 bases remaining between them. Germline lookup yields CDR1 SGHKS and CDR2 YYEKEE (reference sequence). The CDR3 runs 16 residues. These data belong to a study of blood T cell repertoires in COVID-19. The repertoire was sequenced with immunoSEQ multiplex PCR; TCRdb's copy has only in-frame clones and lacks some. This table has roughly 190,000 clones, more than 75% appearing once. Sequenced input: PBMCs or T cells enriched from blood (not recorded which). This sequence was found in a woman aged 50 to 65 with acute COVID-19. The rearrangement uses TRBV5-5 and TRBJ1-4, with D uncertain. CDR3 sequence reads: CASTLSLFATNEKLFF. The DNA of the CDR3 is TGTGCCAGCACCCTCTCCCTGTTCGCAACTAATGAAAAACTGTTTTTT.